The T cell receptor (beta chain) under discussion was sequenced for a study of blood T cells in healthy people across ages. Study-level background: Per two T cells, template switching captured roughly one barcoded beta molecule. Findings and limits, study-wide: Because sorting was not performed, PBMCs prevented conclusive naive versus antigen-experienced comparison.

Trimming pared 7 bases from V and 8 bases from J, leaving 15 bases between. This CDR3 has 14 amino acids. In regard to this clonotype: The antigen is undetermined. With a much larger clone just one base away, this may be a read error.

Isolating PBMCs gave at least 6 million of these cells per sample. Through a sample-barcoded 5' primer and a J-beta primer mix, a second PCR was run for roughly 6 to 12 cycles. TCRdb itself ran the 5' RACE reads through MiXCR, one entry per CDR3 protein. The sample contains about 680,000 distinct CDR3 sequences, about 52% of which appear only once. Sequencing was performed on blood. The genes are TRBV12-3 or TRBV12-4 and TRBJ1-6; D uncertain. This sequence was found in an older woman in good health. The CDR3 DNA follows: TGTGCCAGCAATTTTCACGGGCGCGATTCACCCCTCCACTTT. Residues: CASNFHGRDSPLHF.